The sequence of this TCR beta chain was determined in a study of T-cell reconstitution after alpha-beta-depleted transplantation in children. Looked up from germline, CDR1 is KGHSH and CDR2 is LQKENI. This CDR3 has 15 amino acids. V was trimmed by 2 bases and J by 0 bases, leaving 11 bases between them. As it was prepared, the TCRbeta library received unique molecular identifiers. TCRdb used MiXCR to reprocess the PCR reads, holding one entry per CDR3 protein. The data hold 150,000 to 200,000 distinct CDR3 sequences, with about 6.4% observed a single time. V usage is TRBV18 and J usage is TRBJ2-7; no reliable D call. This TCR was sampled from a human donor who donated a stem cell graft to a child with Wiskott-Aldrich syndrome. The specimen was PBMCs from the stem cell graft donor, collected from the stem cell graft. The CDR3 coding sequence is TGTGCCAGCTCACCAGTCCCAGTGGGCTCCTACGAGCAGTACTTC. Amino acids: CASSPVPVGSYEQYF.